This TCR beta chain was retrieved from a study of somatic mutations in cytotoxic T cells in rheumatoid arthritis. Whole-study findings and limits: CD8+ T-cell clonality did not differ significantly between rheumatoid arthritis patients and age-matched healthy controls. A largest CD8+ clone above 20% of CD8+ cells occurred in about an eighth of the roughly 60 patients.

Comment on this clone: Its specificity is unknown.

Germline CDR1 and CDR2: SNHLY and FYNNEI. V lost 1 base, J lost 1 base, and 10 bases lay in between. The CDR3 runs 15 residues. Repertoires were generated with immunoSEQ multiplex PCR, while TCRdb's copy carries only in-frame clones and drops some. Altogether approximately 3,400 clones are present, over 80% being singletons, with the ten largest covering about 30%. This receptor was taken from a man in his fifties or sixties with rheumatoid arthritis. V is TRBV2 and J is TRBJ1-2; a weak D match, TRBD1 (5 bases). Sequencing input: CD8+ T cells sorted from blood. Here the CDR3 DNA reads TGTGCCAGCAGTGAAGTGTACAGGAATAACTATGGCTACACCTTC. Its protein is CASSEVYRNNYGYTF.